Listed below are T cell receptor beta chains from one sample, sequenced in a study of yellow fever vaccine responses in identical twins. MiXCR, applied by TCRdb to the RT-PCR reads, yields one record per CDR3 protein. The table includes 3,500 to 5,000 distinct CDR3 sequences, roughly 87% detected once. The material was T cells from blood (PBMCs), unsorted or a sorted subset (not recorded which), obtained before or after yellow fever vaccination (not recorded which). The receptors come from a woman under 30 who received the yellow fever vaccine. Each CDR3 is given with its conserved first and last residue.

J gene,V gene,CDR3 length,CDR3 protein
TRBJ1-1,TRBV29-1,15,CSVVGSGFLNTEAFF
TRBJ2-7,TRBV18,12,CASSPSTYEQYF
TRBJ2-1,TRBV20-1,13,CSARVFLYNEQFF
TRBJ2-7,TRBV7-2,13,CASSFPEGYEQYF
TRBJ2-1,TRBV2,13,CASTGRTNNEQFF
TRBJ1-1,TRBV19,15,CASSIYGRTNTEAFF
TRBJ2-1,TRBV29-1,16,CSVGGLAGDTYNEQFF
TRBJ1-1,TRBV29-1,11,CSVVHRAEAFF
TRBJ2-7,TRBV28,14,CASSLGAGLYEQYF
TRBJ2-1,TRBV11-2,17,CASSSWGISGNYNEQFF
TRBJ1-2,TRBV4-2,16,CASSQDFGREDYGYTF
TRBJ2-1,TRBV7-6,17,CASSPFVGLPSYNEQFF
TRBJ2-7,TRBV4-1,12,CASSLRDSEQYF
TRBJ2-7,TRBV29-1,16,CSVVGVAGTDTYEQYF
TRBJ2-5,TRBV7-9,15,CASKPRTSAQETQYF
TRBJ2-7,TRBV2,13,CAGGKGPLTEQYF
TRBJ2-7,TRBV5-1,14,CASSSVDGTREQYF
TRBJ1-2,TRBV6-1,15,CASRIRVSAGYGYTF
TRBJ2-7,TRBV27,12,CASSCQGCEQYF
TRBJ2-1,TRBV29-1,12,CSVEELQGLGFF
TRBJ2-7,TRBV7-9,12,CASSGAGNEQYF
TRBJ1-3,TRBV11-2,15,CASSPLTSSGNTIYF
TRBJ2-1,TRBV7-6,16,CASSLGGQGSYNEQFF
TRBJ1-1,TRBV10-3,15,CAISESLTGGTEAFF